This paragraph covers one T cell receptor beta chain sequence. Its specificity is unknown. One end of the junction fails to match germline, which may point to a read error. The CDR3 extends over 13 amino acids. Germline CDR1 and CDR2: SSHAT and FNYEAQ (reference sequence). TCRdb's copy holds only in-frame clones and misses some; the assay was immunoSEQ multiplex PCR. Of more than 2 million clones listed, over 85% were seen once; the top ten hold roughly 0.13%. The sample originates from a study of shared clonotypes between healthy human individuals. Background on the study: In total, the donors were a couple of women and a few men aged 18 to 49.

The study, taken as a whole, reports: The generation probabilities recorded for non-shared clonotypes fell below those of clonotypes shared by all four donors.

The rearrangement uses TRBV7-7 and TRBJ2-3; D remains unclear. This clonotype was obtained from a man between 18 and 29 years old in good health. Sequenced input: naive CD4+ T cells sorted from blood. Subset described: CD45RA+ positively selected. CDR3 sequence: CASSLSGTDTQYF. CDR3 coding DNA: TGTGCTAGCAGCTTAAGTGGCACAGATACGCAGTATTTT.